The next 31 T cell receptor beta chains were all read from a single sample in a study of vaccination and CD4 T cells after COVID-19. The treatment: approximately nine-day PBMC culture with coronavirus spike peptide pools or control peptides (ViraFEST assay). Collection of the unexposed donor's CD4+ T cells took place before the COVID-19 pandemic (2011-2018). Scientists ran DNA taken from cultured CD4+ T cells through the Oncomine TCR Beta short-read assay for sequencing. TCRdb re-analysed the PCR reads in MiXCR, keeping a single row per CDR3 protein. Of more than 6,500 distinct CDR3 sequences detected, around a third appear once; the ten largest clones hold 29%. These TCRs are of unknown antigen specificity. The sequencing input was CD4+ T cells from blood, cultured in vitro. These receptor sequences come from a human donor in good health.

The chain employs TRBV28 and TRBJ1-2, with TRBD1 identical over 7 bases. V trimming: 6 bases; J trimming: 3 bases; junction bases outside the gene matches: 7. CDR3 length equals 14 residues. The germline CDR1 and CDR2 sequences are MDHEN and SYDVKM. CDR3 sequence (DNA): TGTGCCAGCAGATCGACAGGGACGCACTATGGCTACACCTTC. Residues: CASRSTGTHYGYTF.

DNA for the CDR3: TGTGCCAGCAGCGTCTCCGGGGACGCTGAAGCTTTCTTT. Translation: CASSVSGDAEAFF. The chain links TRBV9 to TRBJ1-1, with D tentatively TRBD1 (5 bases). This CDR3 comprises 13 residues. Trimming took 2 bases from V and 6 from J, leaving 11 bases between them. Per the germline V gene, CDR1 is SGDLS and CDR2 is YYNGEE. The full variable domain, its missing parts supplied by reference TRBV9 and TRBJ1-1, is DSGVTQTPKHLITATGQRVTLRCSPRSGDLSVYWYQQSLDQGLQFLIQYYNGEERAKGNILERFSAQQFPDLHSELNLSSLELGDSALYFCASSVSGDAEAFFGQGTRLTVV.

In this sample, this clonotype turned up a few times. The rearrangement uses TRBV20-1 and TRBJ2-1; TRBD2 matches at 10 bases. Germline CDR1 is DFQATT and CDR2 is SNEGSKA (reference sequence). This CDR3 is 14 amino acids long. The V segment lost 4 bases and the J segment 7 bases; nucleotides outside the gene matches: 7. CDR3 region: CSAITSGAGNEQFF. In nucleotides, the CDR3 is TGCAGTGCTATCACTAGCGGGGCTGGGAATGAGCAGTTCTTC.

Only a few counts were recorded for this clonotype. The CDR3 bases are TGTGCCAGCAGTTACAGGGGTGACAATCAGCCCCAGCATTTT. This translates into CASSYRGDNQPQHF. The chain has TRBV6-5 and TRBJ1-5; D might be TRBD1 (5 bases). The CDR3 is 14 residues long. Trimming pared 2 bases from V and 3 bases from J, leaving 8 bases between. Germline V CDR1 and CDR2: MNHEY, SVGAGI.

The genes are TRBV5-1 and TRBJ2-7; D is ambiguous. V lost 8 bases and J lost 5, with 20 bases in between. The CDR3 sequence is 14 residues long. Per germline, CDR1 SGHRS and CDR2 YFSETQ. The CDR3 reads CASAGAIGVNEQYF. As DNA, the CDR3 is TGCGCCAGTGCAGGAGCGATTGGGGTCAACGAGCAGTACTTC.

The chain couples TRBV6-1 to TRBJ2-3; D possibly corresponds to TRBD2 (6 bases). There are 13 residues in the CDR3. Germline loops: CDR1 MNHNS, CDR2 SASEGT. The V end was cut by 3 bases, the J end by 3 bases, with 7 bases between. The chain's CDR3 is CASSEGGTDTQYF. The DNA for the CDR3 is TGTGCCAGCAGTGAGGGGGGTACAGATACGCAGTATTTT.

The V and J genes are TRBV5-1 and TRBJ1-1; D is unresolved. CDR1 and CDR2 from the germline V gene are SGHRS and YFSETQ. The CDR3 loop spans 15 amino acids. V lost 4 bases and J lost 2, with 15 bases in between. CDR3 sequence: CASSVPGPTNTEAFF. The CDR3 DNA sequence: TGCGCCAGCAGCGTTCCGGGCCCTACTAACACTGAAGCTTTCTTT.

In this sample, this clonotype turned up a few times. The chain has TRBV6-5 and TRBJ2-3, with D perhaps TRBD2 (5 bases). V was clipped by 3 bases and J by 6 bases, with 19 bases between them. Germline loops: CDR1 MNHEY, CDR2 SVGAGI. The CDR3 length is 16 residues. The CDR3 reads CASSYYQRSRPDTQYF. In nucleotides, the CDR3 is TGTGCCAGCAGTTATTATCAGCGGTCTCGCCCGGATACGCAGTATTTT.

This chain joins TRBV7-2 and TRBJ1-1, with TRBD1 matching 7 bases. Germline-derived CDR1 and CDR2 are SGHTA and FQGNSA. J gave up 4 bases and V 5 bases, and 10 bases lay outside the gene matches. CDR3 length: 15 residues. The CDR3 is CASSGDRALRTEAFF. DNA of the CDR3: TGTGCCAGCAGCGGGGACAGAGCCCTTCGCACTGAAGCTTTCTTT. Complete variable domain (other parts from reference TRBV7-2 and TRBJ1-1): GAGVSQSPSNKVTEKGKDVELRCDPISGHTALYWYRQSLGQGLEFLIYFQGNSAPDKSGLPSDRFSAERTGGSVSTLTIQRTQQEDSAVYLCASSGDRALRTEAFFGQGTRLTVV.

The chain employs TRBV6-5 and TRBJ1-6; TRBD1 matches at 7 bases. The CDR3 spans 16 residues. J gave up 10 bases and V 0 bases, and 9 bases lay outside the gene matches. Germline V lookup: CDR1 MNHEY, CDR2 SVGAGI. The CDR3 sequence is CASSYSSRRGRSPLHF. In DNA form, the CDR3 reads TGTGCCAGCAGTTACTCGAGTCGAAGGGGGCGATCACCCCTCCACTTT.

The chain links TRBV5-1 to TRBJ2-3; D perhaps matches TRBD2 (6 bases). V lost 4 bases to trimming and J lost 2 bases, with 17 bases between them. From germline, CDR1 is SGHRS and CDR2 YFSETQ. The CDR3 loop spans 16 amino acids. DNA for the CDR3: TGCGCCAGCAGCATCGACTCGGGACTGAACACAGATACGCAGTATTTT. Translating it yields CASSIDSGLNTDTQYF.

The chain uses TRBV11-1 and TRBJ2-3; no clear D. CDR3 length: 12 residues. V dropped 4 bases and J dropped 3 bases, with 5 bases sitting between them. Looked up from germline, CDR1 is SGHAT and CDR2 is FQDESV (reference sequence). CDR3: CASSYYTDTQYF. The CDR3 nucleotides are TGTGCCAGCAGCTACTATACAGATACGCAGTATTTT.

V gene TRBV6-5 combines with J gene TRBJ2-5; D not certain. V was clipped by 0 bases and J by 4 bases, with 18 bases between them. The CDR3 is 17 residues long. The V gene's germline CDR1 is MNHEY and CDR2 SVGAGI. The CDR3 region is CASSYSRLDSGTETQYF. The DNA of the CDR3 is TGTGCCAGCAGTTACTCGAGGTTAGACTCGGGCACAGAGACCCAGTACTTC.

This clonotype was observed a few times. V is TRBV20-1 and J is TRBJ1-1; perhaps TRBD1 as D (6 bases). CDR3 length: 18 amino acids. CDR1 DFQATT and CDR2 SNEGSKA come from the germline V gene (reference sequence). The ends were cut back, 0 bases at V and 8 bases at J, with 28 bases in the middle. The CDR3 reads CSARDGSLAGASPLEAFF. The DNA of the CDR3 is TGCAGTGCTAGAGATGGTAGTTTAGCAGGGGCTTCCCCCTTGGAAGCTTTCTTT.

The chain has TRBV20-1 and TRBJ1-1; no firm D call. The CDR3 length is 10 residues. The V gene lost 6 bases and the J gene lost 3 bases, with 5 bases spanning the gap. The germline CDR1 and CDR2 sequences are DFQATT and SNEGSKA (reference sequence). The chain's CDR3 is CSARYTEAFF. CDR3 nucleotides: TGCAGTGCCCGGTACACTGAAGCTTTCTTT.

This clonotype occurred a few times. The V gene is TRBV7-3, the J gene TRBJ2-2; D not certain. V lost 2 bases and J lost 6, with 4 bases in between. The CDR3 runs 12 residues. Germline V gene lookup returns CDR1 SGHTA and CDR2 FQGTGA. The CDR3: CASSLGPGELFF. The CDR3 region has the DNA TGTGCCAGCAGCTTAGGTCCCGGGGAGCTGTTTTTT.

V gene TRBV20-1 combines with J gene TRBJ1-5, with unresolved D. V gave up 6 bases and J gave up 6 bases, with 12 bases separating them. Germline lookup yields CDR1 DFQATT and CDR2 SNEGSKA (reference sequence). CDR3 length equals 12 residues. CDR3 nucleotide sequence: TGCAGTGCCTCCACGGACTTTCAGCCCCAGCATTTT. Translated: CSASTDFQPQHF.

In nucleotides, the CDR3 is TGTGCCAGCAGTCTCCGGGACACGTTCTACGAGCAGTACTTC. Protein sequence: CASSLRDTFYEQYF. This chain links TRBV11-2 with TRBJ2-7; a possible D gene is TRBD1 (6 bases). The length of the CDR3 is 14 residues. V was cut by 6 bases and J by 3 bases, with 15 bases left in between. Germline V gives CDR1 SGHAT, CDR2 FQNNGV.

V and J are TRBV20-1 and TRBJ1-1; no reliable D call. The CDR3 runs 11 residues. Germline V gene lookup returns CDR1 DFQATT and CDR2 SNEGSKA (reference sequence). The V end lost 0 bases, the J end lost 6 bases, and 5 bases lay between the germline ends. This chain's CDR3 is CSARDAPEAFF. The CDR3 DNA reads as TGCAGTGCTAGAGATGCCCCTGAAGCTTTCTTT.

This clonotype was observed a handful of times. The V call is TRBV7-9, the J call TRBJ1-1; D is uncertain. The germline V and J ends were trimmed by 1 base and 5 bases, with 8 bases remaining between them. This CDR3 is built from 13 residues. CDR1 is SEHNR, CDR2 FQNEAQ, per germline (reference sequence). In nucleotides, the CDR3 is TGTGCCAGCAGCTTAGTTCTTGATACTGAAGCTTTCTTT. It encodes CASSLVLDTEAFF.

The table lists this clonotype with a few counts. The V gene is TRBV19, the J gene TRBJ1-2; TRBD1 matches at 9 bases. Trimming took 4 bases from V and 4 from J; bases not matched to a gene: 7. The length of the CDR3 is 15 residues. Per the germline V gene, CDR1 is LNHDA and CDR2 is SQIVND (reference sequence). CDR3 in amino acids: CASSTTGGKFYGYTF. In DNA, the CDR3 is TGTGCCAGTAGTACAACAGGGGGCAAATTCTATGGCTACACCTTC.

This clonotype was observed a few times. The chain employs TRBV27 and TRBJ1-2, with a tentative D call TRBD1 (5 bases). CDR3 length equals 14 residues. The V gene's germline CDR1 is MNHEY and CDR2 SMNVEV (reference sequence). Trimming took off 5 bases at V and 6 bases at J, with 16 bases between the two ends. The CDR3 nucleotides read TGTGCCAGCAGTCCTGAGACCGGGACGGATGGCTACACCTTC. It translates to CASSPETGTDGYTF.

The genes are TRBV12-3 or TRBV12-4 and TRBJ2-2, with no clear D. Between the trimmed V and J ends, which lost 3 bases and 6 bases, there was a span of 2 bases. The CDR3 runs to 11 residues. CDR3 loop: CASSFSGELFF. In DNA form, the CDR3 reads TGTGCCAGCAGTTTTTCCGGGGAGCTGTTTTTT.

This clonotype is termed medium-sized (0.01 to 0.1%). The J gene is TRBJ1-5, the V gene TRBV20-1, with D unclear. The V gene's germline CDR1 is DFQATT and CDR2 SNEGSKA (reference sequence). CDR3 length: 13 amino acids. V dropped 2 bases and J dropped 5 bases, with 10 bases sitting between them. The CDR3 nucleotides read TGCAGTGCTAGAAGGGCCCAGGATCAGCCCCAGCATTTT. Translated, it gives CSARRAQDQPQHF.

The V and J genes are TRBV30 and TRBJ1-1; perhaps TRBD1 as D (5 bases). Trimming stripped 0 bases from V and 5 bases from J, with 13 bases between. The CDR3 has 14 amino acids. Germline CDR1 is GTSNPN and CDR2 is SVGIG (reference sequence). The CDR3 coding sequence is TGTGCCTGGAGTGTAGGGCAGGGAGCTACTGAAGCTTTCTTT. Its translation is CAWSVGQGATEAFF.

This clonotype was picked up a small number of times. The chain recombines TRBV2 with TRBJ1-6, with D tentatively TRBD1 (5 bases). V lost 9 bases and J 9 bases, leaving 18 bases between the germline ends. CDR1 is SNHLY, CDR2 FYNNEI, per germline. The CDR3 sequence is 14 residues long. The CDR3 reads CASNGATTSSPLHF. The DNA for the CDR3 is TGTGCCAGTAACGGGGCTACGACATCTTCACCCCTCCACTTT. Together with reference TRBV2 and TRBJ1-6, the CDR3 gives the full variable domain: EPEVTQTPSHQVTQMGQEVILRCVPISNHLYFYWYRQILGQKVEFLVSFYNNEISEKSEIFDDQFSVERPDGSNFTLKIRSTKLEDSAMYFCASNGATTSSPLHFGNGTRLTVT.

In its sample, this clonotype was seen a few times. J is TRBJ1-1 and V is TRBV5-6; no reliable D call. The CDR3 has 13 residues. CDR1 is SGHDT, CDR2 YYEEEE, per germline. Trimming took off 3 bases at V and 1 base at J, with 7 bases between the two ends. The CDR3 spells CASSYTENTEAFF. In DNA form, the CDR3 reads TGTGCCAGCAGCTATACAGAGAACACTGAAGCTTTCTTT.

This chain connects TRBV4-2 to TRBJ2-5, with D perhaps TRBD2 (5 bases). Germline V gene data show CDR1 as LGHNA and CDR2 as YNFKEQ. The CDR3 covers 15 residues. V shed 4 bases and J shed 5 bases, with 17 bases lying between them. The CDR3 region has the DNA TGTGCCAGCAGCCCCAGAGGGCTCCTCCAGGAGACCCAGTACTTC. This translates into CASSPRGLLQETQYF.

This clonotype is labeled medium-sized. The J gene is TRBJ1-1, the V gene TRBV27; 7 bases align to TRBD1. Germline V lookup: CDR1 MNHEY, CDR2 SMNVEV (reference sequence). Trimming removed 3 bases from V and 4 bases from J; junction bases left unmatched: 5. The length of the CDR3 is 14 residues. The DNA for the CDR3 is TGTGCCAGCAGTTTGCGGACAGGAGTCACTGAAGCTTTCTTT. Its protein product is CASSLRTGVTEAFF.

The V and J genes are TRBV7-2 and TRBJ1-4; D is possibly TRBD1 (6 bases). V was cut by 4 bases and J by 8 bases, with 17 bases left in between. CDR1 is SGHTA, CDR2 FQGNSA, per germline. There are 15 residues in the CDR3. This CDR3 reads CASSSPQGIREKLFF. CDR3 nucleotides: TGTGCCAGCAGCTCACCACAGGGTATAAGGGAAAAACTGTTTTTT. Looking up the rest from reference TRBV7-2 and TRBJ1-4 gives the full variable domain: GAGVSQSPSNKVTEKGKDVELRCDPISGHTALYWYRQSLGQGLEFLIYFQGNSAPDKSGLPSDRFSAERTGGSVSTLTIQRTQQEDSAVYLCASSSPQGIREKLFFGSGTQLSVL.

As DNA, the CDR3 is TGCAGCGTTGGGCTAGAGACCCAGTACTTC. Translating it yields CSVGLETQYF. J is TRBJ2-5 and V is TRBV29-1; D unresolved. With 4 bases removed from V and 4 bases from J, the gap between germline ends came to 4 bases. The CDR3 is 10 residues long. Germline loops: CDR1 SQVTM, CDR2 ANQGSEA. The whole variable domain, remainder taken from reference TRBV29-1 and TRBJ2-5, is SAVISQKPSRDICQRGTSLTIQCQVDSQVTMMFWYRQQPGQSLTLIATANQGSEATYESGFVIDKFPISRPNLTFSTLTVSNMSPEDSSIYLCSVGLETQYFGPGTRLLVL.